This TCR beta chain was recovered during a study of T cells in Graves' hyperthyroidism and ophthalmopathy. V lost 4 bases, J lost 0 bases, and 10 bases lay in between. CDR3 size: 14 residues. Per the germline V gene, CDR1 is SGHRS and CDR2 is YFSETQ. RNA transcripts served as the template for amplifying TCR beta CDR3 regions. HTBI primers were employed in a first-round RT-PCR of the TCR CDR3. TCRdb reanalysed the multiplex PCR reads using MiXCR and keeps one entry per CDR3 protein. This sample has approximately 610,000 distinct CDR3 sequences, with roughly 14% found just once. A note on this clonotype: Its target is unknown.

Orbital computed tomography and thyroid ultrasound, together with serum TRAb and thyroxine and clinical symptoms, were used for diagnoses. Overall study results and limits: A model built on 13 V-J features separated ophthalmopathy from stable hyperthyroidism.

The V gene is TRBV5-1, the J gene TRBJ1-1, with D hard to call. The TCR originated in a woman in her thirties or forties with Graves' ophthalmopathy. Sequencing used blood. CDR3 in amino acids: CASSGPSMNTEAFF. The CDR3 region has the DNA TGCGCCAGCAGCGGTCCTTCTATGAACACTGAAGCTTTCTTT.